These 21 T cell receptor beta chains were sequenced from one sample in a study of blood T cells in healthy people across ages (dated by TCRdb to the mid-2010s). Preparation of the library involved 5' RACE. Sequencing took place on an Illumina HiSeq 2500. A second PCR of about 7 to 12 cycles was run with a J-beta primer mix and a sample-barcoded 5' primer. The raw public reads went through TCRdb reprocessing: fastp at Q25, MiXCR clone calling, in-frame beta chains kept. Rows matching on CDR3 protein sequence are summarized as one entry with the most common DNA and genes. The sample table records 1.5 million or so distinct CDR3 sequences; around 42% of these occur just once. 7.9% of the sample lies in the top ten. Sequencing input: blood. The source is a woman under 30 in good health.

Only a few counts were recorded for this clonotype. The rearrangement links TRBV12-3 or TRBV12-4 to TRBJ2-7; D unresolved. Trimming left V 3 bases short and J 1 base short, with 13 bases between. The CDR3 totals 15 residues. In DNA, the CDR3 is TGTGCCAGCAGTTTCGGTGGTGACTCTTCCTACGAGCAGTACTTC. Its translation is CASSFGGDSSYEQYF.

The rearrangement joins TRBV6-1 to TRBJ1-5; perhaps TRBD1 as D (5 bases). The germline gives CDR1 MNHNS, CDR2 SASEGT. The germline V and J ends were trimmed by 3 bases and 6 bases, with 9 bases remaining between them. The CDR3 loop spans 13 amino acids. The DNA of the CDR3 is TGTGCCAGCAGTGAGGGGGTAGGTCAGCCCCAGCATTTT. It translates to CASSEGVGQPQHF.

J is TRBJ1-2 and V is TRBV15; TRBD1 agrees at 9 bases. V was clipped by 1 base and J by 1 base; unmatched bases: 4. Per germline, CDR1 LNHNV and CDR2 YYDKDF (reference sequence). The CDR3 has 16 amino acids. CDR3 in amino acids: CATSRGGTGFNYGYTF. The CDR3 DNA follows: TGTGCCACCAGCAGAGGAGGGACAGGGTTTAACTATGGCTACACCTTC.

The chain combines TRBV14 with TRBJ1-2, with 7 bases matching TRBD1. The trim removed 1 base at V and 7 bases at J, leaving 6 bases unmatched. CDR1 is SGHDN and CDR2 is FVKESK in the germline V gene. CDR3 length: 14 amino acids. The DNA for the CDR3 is TGTGCCAGCAGCCAAGGGGGACAGAGGTTTGGCTACACCTTC. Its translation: CASSQGGQRFGYTF.

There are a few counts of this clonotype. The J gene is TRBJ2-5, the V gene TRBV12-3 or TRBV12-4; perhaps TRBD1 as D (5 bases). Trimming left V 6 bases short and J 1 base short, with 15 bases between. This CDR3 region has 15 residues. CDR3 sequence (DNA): TGTGCCAGCAGGATTTCGACAGCATCCCAAGAGACCCAGTACTTC. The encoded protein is CASRISTASQETQYF.

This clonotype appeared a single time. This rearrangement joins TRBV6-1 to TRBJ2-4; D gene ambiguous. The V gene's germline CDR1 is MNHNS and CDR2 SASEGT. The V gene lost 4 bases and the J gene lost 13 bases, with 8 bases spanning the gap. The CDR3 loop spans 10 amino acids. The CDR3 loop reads CASSGIGQYF. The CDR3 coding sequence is TGTGCCAGCAGTGGAATAGGGCAGTACTTC.

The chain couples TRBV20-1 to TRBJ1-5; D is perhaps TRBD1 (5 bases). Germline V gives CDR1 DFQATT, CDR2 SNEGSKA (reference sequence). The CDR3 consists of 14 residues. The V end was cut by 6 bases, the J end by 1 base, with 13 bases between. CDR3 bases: TGCAGTGCCAGCTTAGGGGCCAGCAATCAGCCCCAGCATTTT. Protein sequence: CSASLGASNQPQHF.

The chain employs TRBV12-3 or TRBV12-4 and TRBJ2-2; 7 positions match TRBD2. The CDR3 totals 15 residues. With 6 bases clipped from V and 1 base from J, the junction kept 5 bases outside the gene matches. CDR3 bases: TGTGCCAGCAGCCGGAGCGGGGAGAACACCGGGGAGCTGTTTTTT. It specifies CASSRSGENTGELFF.

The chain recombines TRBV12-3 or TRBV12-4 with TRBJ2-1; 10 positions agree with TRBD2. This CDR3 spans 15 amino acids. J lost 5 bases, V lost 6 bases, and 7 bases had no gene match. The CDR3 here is CASRQLAGSDNEQFF. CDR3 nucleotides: TGTGCCAGCAGGCAACTAGCGGGATCTGACAATGAGCAGTTCTTC.

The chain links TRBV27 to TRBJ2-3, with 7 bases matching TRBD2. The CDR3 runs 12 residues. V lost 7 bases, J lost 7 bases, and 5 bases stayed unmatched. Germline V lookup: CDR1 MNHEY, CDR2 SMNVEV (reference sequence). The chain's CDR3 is CASTGGGNTQYF. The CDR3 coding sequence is TGTGCCAGCACTGGCGGGGGAAATACGCAGTATTTT.

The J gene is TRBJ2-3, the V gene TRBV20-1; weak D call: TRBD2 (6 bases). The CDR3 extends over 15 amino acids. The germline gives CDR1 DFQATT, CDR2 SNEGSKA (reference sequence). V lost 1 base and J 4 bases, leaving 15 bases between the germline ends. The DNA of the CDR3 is TGCAGTGCTAGAGGTAGGGAAGGGAGGCCAGATACGCAGTATTTT. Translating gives CSARGREGRPDTQYF.

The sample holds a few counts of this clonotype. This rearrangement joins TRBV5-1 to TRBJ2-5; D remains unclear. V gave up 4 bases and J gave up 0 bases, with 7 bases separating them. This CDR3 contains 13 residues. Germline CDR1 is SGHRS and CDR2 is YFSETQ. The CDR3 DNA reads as TGCGCCAGCAGCCCCGAAAACCAAGAGACCCAGTACTTC. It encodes CASSPENQETQYF.

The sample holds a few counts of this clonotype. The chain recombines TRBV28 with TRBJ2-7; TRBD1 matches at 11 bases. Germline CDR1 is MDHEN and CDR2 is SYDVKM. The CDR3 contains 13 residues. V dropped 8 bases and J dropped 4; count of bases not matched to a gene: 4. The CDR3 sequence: CASGTGGRYEQYF. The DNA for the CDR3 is TGTGCCAGCGGGACAGGGGGTAGATACGAGCAGTACTTC.

The CDR3 here is CASSQGSREQYF. In DNA, the CDR3 is TGTGCCAGTAGCCAGGGGTCGAGGGAGCAGTACTTC. The chain recombines TRBV19 with TRBJ2-7, with D possibly matching TRBD1 (6 bases). Germline V CDR1 and CDR2: LNHDA, SQIVND (reference sequence). The CDR3 runs 12 residues. Trimming took 6 bases from V and 7 from J, leaving 13 bases between them.

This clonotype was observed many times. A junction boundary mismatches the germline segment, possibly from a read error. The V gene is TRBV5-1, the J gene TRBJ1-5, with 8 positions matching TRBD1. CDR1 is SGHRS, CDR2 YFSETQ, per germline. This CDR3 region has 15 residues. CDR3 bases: TGTGCCAGCAGTCCCGGGACAGGAGGGAATCAGCCCCAGCATTTT. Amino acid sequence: CASSPGTGGNQPQHF.

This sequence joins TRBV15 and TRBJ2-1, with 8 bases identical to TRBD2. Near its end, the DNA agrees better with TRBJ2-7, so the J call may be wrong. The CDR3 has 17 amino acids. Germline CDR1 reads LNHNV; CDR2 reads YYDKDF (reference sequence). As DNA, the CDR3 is TGTGCCACCAGCAGAGGTCAAGCGGGAGATCCCCACAATGAGCAGTACTTC. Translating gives CATSRGQAGDPHNEQYF.

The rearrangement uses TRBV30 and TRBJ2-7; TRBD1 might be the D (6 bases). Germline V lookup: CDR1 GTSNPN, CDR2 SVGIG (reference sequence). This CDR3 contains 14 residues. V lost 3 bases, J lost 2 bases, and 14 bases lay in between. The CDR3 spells CAWRTVGQTYEQYF. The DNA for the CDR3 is TGTGCCTGGAGGACCGTCGGACAGACCTACGAGCAGTACTTC.

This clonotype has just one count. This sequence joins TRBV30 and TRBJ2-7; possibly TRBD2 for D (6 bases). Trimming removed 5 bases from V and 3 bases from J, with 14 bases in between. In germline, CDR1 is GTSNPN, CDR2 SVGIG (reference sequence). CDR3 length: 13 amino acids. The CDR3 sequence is CAWSGGYSYEQYF. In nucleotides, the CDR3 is TGTGCCTGGTCTGGGGGGTACAGCTACGAGCAGTACTTC.

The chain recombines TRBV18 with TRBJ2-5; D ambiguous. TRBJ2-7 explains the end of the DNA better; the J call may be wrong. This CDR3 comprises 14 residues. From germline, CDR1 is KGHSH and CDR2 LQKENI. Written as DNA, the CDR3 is TGTGCCAGCTCACAGTCGACCGCAATCTACGAGCAGTACTTC. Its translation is CASSQSTAIYEQYF.

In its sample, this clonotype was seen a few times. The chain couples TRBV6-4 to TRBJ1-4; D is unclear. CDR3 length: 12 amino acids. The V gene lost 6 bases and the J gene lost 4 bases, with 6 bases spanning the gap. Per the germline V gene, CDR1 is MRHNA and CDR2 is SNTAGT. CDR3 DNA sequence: TGTGCCAGCAGAGGATTTAATGAAAAACTGTTTTTT. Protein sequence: CASRGFNEKLFF.

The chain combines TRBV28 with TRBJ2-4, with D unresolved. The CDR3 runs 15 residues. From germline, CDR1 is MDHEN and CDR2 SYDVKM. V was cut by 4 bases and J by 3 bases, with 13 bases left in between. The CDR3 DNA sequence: TGTGCCAGCAGTTCCGTGGCCACGGACAAAAACATTCAGTACTTC. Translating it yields CASSSVATDKNIQYF.